The 10 T cell receptor beta chains below were found in one sample sequenced in a study of identical twins. TCRdb re-called the 5' RACE reads with MiXCR, one entry per CDR3 protein. The repertoire includes 500,000 to 550,000 distinct CDR3 sequences, 20% to 25% of them detected once, and approximately 0.52% sits in the top ten. These same records also appear under a second study, on yellow fever vaccine responses in identical twins.

The sequencing input was CD4+ T cells sorted from blood. These receptors all come from a woman aged 18-35 years in good health.

V usage is TRBV20-1 and J usage is TRBJ1-1; 8 bases are a match to TRBD1. The CDR3 has 19 amino acids. Germline V gene sequence: CDR1 DFQATT, CDR2 SNEGSKA (reference sequence). J was trimmed by 1 base and V by 2 bases; bases with no gene match: 18. The CDR3 region has the DNA TGCAGTGCTAGACTTGGAGACAGGACAGGGCGAGCGACGAACACTGAAGCTTTCTTT. Its protein is CSARLGDRTGRATNTEAFF.

This clonotype has only a few counts. The rearrangement uses TRBV9 and TRBJ1-2; no firm D call. Germline CDR1 SGDLS, CDR2 YYNGEE. The CDR3 is 14 residues long. The V end was cut by 3 bases, the J end by 0 bases, with 9 bases between. The CDR3 loop is CASSGTVANYGYTF. The DNA for the CDR3 is TGTGCCAGCAGCGGGACTGTAGCTAACTATGGCTACACCTTC.

Only a few counts were recorded for this clonotype. The chain joins TRBV27 to TRBJ2-6; 7 bases agree with TRBD1. CDR1 and CDR2 from the germline V gene are MNHEY and SMNVEV (reference sequence). The CDR3 covers 18 residues. With 5 bases clipped from V and 0 bases from J, the junction kept 10 bases outside the gene matches. DNA of the CDR3: TGTGCCAGCAGTCCACGACAGGGCTTAAACTCTGGGGCCAACGTCCTGACTTTC. This codes for CASSPRQGLNSGANVLTF.

The J gene is TRBJ2-1, the V gene TRBV5-1; D may be TRBD1 or TRBD2 (5 bases each). V lost 2 bases and J 6 bases, leaving 15 bases between the germline ends. Germline V lookup: CDR1 SGHRS, CDR2 YFSETQ. The CDR3 loop spans 15 amino acids. The CDR3 region is CASSFGTTSFNEQFF. In nucleotides, the CDR3 is TGCGCCAGCAGCTTCGGGACCACCTCATTCAATGAGCAGTTCTTC.

Details on this clonotype: The junction shows a germline mismatch at one end, possibly a read error. The chain is built from TRBV5-1 and TRBJ2-1; tentative D call: TRBD1 (5 bases). Germline CDR1 SGHRS, CDR2 YFSETQ. This CDR3 contains 14 residues. As DNA, the CDR3 is TGCACCAGCAGCTTGTGGGGCGGAAACAATGAGCAGTTCTTC. Translation: CTSSLWGGNNEQFF.

The chain links TRBV7-6 to TRBJ2-1; 10 nucleotides align to TRBD1. V was pared by 5 bases and J by 6 bases, with 13 bases of the junction left unmatched. Looked up from germline, CDR1 is SGHVS and CDR2 is FNYEAQ. The CDR3 loop spans 17 amino acids. The CDR3, as DNA: TGTGCCAGCAGCCCGGGACAGGGGAGACCCGAGGGCAATGAGCAGTTCTTC. The encoded protein is CASSPGQGRPEGNEQFF.

Many counts were recorded for this clonotype. V gene TRBV18 combines with J gene TRBJ1-2, with a tentative D call TRBD1 (5 bases). The CDR3 is 13 amino acids. Germline lookup yields CDR1 KGHSH and CDR2 LQKENI. V lost 2 bases and J lost 4, with 8 bases in between. CDR3 bases: TGTGCCAGCTCACCAGACAGCGTCTATGGCTACACCTTC. It is translated as CASSPDSVYGYTF.

There are a few counts of this clonotype. The V call is TRBV29-1, the J call TRBJ2-1, with 8 bases identical to TRBD2. Losses at the gene ends were 3 bases for V and 7 bases for J; bases not matched to a gene: 5. Germline V gene lookup returns CDR1 SQVTM and CDR2 ANQGSEA. The CDR3 loop spans 13 amino acids. The CDR3 DNA is TGCAGCGTTGACCCGGGAGGGCTTAATGAGCAGTTCTTC. Its translation: CSVDPGGLNEQFF.

The chain is built from TRBV2 and TRBJ2-3; TRBD2 matches 7 bases. The CDR3 runs to 14 residues. Germline lookup yields CDR1 SNHLY and CDR2 FYNNEI. V lost 6 bases, J lost 2 bases, and 5 bases stayed unmatched. CDR3 residues: CASRPGTNTDTQYF. As DNA, the CDR3 is TGTGCCAGCAGACCCGGGACTAACACAGATACGCAGTATTTT.

In this sample, this clonotype turned up a few times. The chain has TRBV4-1 and TRBJ1-6; 9 positions agree with TRBD1. This CDR3 is built from 15 residues. CDR1 and CDR2 from the germline V gene are MGHRA and YSYEKL. Trimming removed 1 base from V and 6 bases from J; junction bases left unmatched: 1. CDR3 loop: CASSQGDRANSPLHF. CDR3 DNA: TGCGCCAGCAGCCAAGGGGACAGGGCTAATTCACCCCTCCACTTT.